The source of this T cell receptor (beta chain) is a study of blood T cell repertoires in COVID-19. Across the study: Specimens from acute and convalescent COVID-19 originated in the United States, Italy and Spain. PBMCs, B-cell-depleted T cells, or T cells provided the cDNA or gDNA that made up the material.

V gave up 3 bases and J gave up 0 bases; unmatched junction bases: 13. The CDR3 runs 19 residues. CDR1 and CDR2 from the germline V gene are MDHEN and SYDVKM. This clone was observed a handful of times. Original processing notes: Amplification of reference gene primers was used by the study to estimate nucleated cell counts. Generated by immunoSEQ multiplex PCR, the TCRdb table keeps only in-frame clones and is missing some. V, J and clone size are those of that table, while D and trimming were read from the DNA. The table has some 250,000 clones, approximately 90% seen once. Specimen: peripheral blood. The receptor was derived from a woman aged 40 to 55 who had recovered from COVID-19. The V call is TRBV28, the J call TRBJ1-5, with 8 bases aligning to TRBD1. The chain's CDR3 is CASSFLRTGRGYSNQPQHF. The DNA of the CDR3 is TGTGCCAGCAGTTTCCTGAGGACAGGGAGGGGGTATAGCAATCAGCCCCAGCATTTT.